These T cell receptor beta chains were read from a single sample in a study of cytomegalovirus exposure and HLA in healthy donors. TCRdb's table, derived via immunoSEQ multiplex PCR, lists solely in-frame clones and lacks some. The sample has about 150,000 clones; more than 70% are singletons. Material for sequencing was PBMCs. Every receptor here comes from a man aged 18 to 30 in good health and CMV-seropositive. Each CDR3 is given with its conserved first and last residue. D genes are given only for firm matches. Part of the rows lack a size; the others show once, few, many or a class for expanded clones.

>TRBJ2-5|TRBD1|TRBV5-4|-
TGTCCCAGCAGCGTCGGGACAGGGATCGACGAGACCCAGTACTTC
CPSSVGTGIDETQYF
>TRBJ2-3|-|TRBV7-3|-
TGTGCCAGCAGCCCCACAGGCGCTCCCTCAGATACGCAGTATTTT
CASSPTGAPSDTQYF
>TRBJ2-7|TRBD1|TRBV10-3|-
TGTGCCATCAGTGAGTCGGGACAGGGCCGGACCTACGAGCAGTACTTC
CAISESGQGRTYEQYF
>TRBJ2-1|TRBD2|TRBV6-5|-
TGTGCCAGCAGTGTACTAGCGGGAGGCCACAATGAGCAGTTCTTC
CASSVLAGGHNEQFF
>TRBJ2-7|TRBD2|TRBV7-9|-
TGTGCCAGCAGCCGCGTTGGAACGGGGGGCGAGCAGTACTTC
CASSRVGTGGEQYF
>TRBJ2-3|-|TRBV4-1|once
TGCGCCAGCAGCCAGGCTAGCGTTCTTGATACGCAGTATTTT
CASSQASVLDTQYF
>TRBJ2-7|-|TRBV28|few
TGTGCCAGCAGTTTACCCCCCCCTAGCTCCGAGCAGTACTTC
CASSLPPPSSEQYF
>TRBJ2-3|TRBD1|TRBV29-1|-
TGCAGCGCCCCCAGGACAGGGTTAACAGATACGCAGTATTTT
CSAPRTGLTDTQYF
>TRBJ2-3|TRBD2|TRBV7-3|-
TGTGCCAGCAGTCTAGGACTAGCGTCAGATACGCAGTATTTT
CASSLGLASDTQYF
>TRBJ2-3|TRBD1|TRBV9|once
TGTGCCAGCAGCGTAGCCGGGACAGGAAAAGATACGCAGTATTTT
CASSVAGTGKDTQYF
>TRBJ2-5|-|TRBV27|-
TGTGCCAGCAGTCATGCTGGAGGGGATTTAGGAGAGACCCAGTACTTC
CASSHAGGDLGETQYF
>TRBJ1-6|TRBD1|TRBV5-6|-
TGTGCCAGCAGCTTGCCCGGGACAGGGAATTCACCCCTCCACTTT
CASSLPGTGNSPLHF
>TRBJ2-3|TRBD2|TRBV19|few
TGTGCCAGTAGTTCCTGGACTAGCGGGACAGATACGCAGTATTTT
CASSSWTSGTDTQYF
>TRBJ1-4|-|TRBV5-1|-
TGCGCCAGCAGCCAACCGACAGCAGGGTCTGAAAAACTGTTTTTT
CASSQPTAGSEKLFF
>TRBJ2-5|TRBD2|TRBV6-1|-
TGTGCCAGTCACGCTAGCGGACCTAAGTGGGAGCAGTACTTC
CASHASGPKWEQYF
>TRBJ1-4|-|TRBV27|-
TGTGCCAGCACCGGGAGGGATGAAAAACTGTTTTTT
CASTGRDEKLFF
>TRBJ2-1|TRBD1|TRBV29-1|once
TGCAGCGCTACACCCGGGACAGGGTCCATCTATGAGCAGTTCTTC
CSATPGTGSIYEQFF
>TRBJ1-5|TRBD1|TRBV19|-
TGTGCCAGTAGTATTTTTGGACAGGGATATCAGCCCCAGCATTTT
CASSIFGQGYQPQHF
>TRBJ2-5|TRBD1|TRBV5-1|few
TGCGCCAGCAGCATGACAGGGCAAGAGACCCAGTACTTC
CASSMTGQETQYF
>TRBJ2-7|TRBD1|TRBV5-6|once
TGTGCCAGCAGCTTGGTGGGCAGGGGGCGGTACGAGCAGTACTTC
CASSLVGRGRYEQYF
>TRBJ2-5|TRBD1|TRBV6-1|-
TGTGCCAGCCAGGACAGGGGACTACAAGAGACCCAGTACTTC
CASQDRGLQETQYF
>TRBJ2-7|TRBD2|TRBV7-8|-
TGTGCCAGCAGCTGGCGACTAGCGGGAACATCCTACGAGCAGTACTTC
CASSWRLAGTSYEQYF
>TRBJ1-5|-|TRBV6-1|once
TGTGCCAGCAGTGAACGGGAAGAGAATCAGCCCCAGCATTTT
CASSEREENQPQHF
>TRBJ2-1|-|TRBV18|once
TGTGCCAGCTCACCGGGCCAGTCCTCCTACAATGAGCAGTTCTTC
CASSPGQSSYNEQFF
>TRBJ1-5|-|TRBV30|once
TGTGCCTGGAGTGAACGGGGATACGGGCCCCAGCATTTT
CAWSERGYGPQHF
>TRBJ2-7|TRBD1|TRBV4-1|-
TGCGCCAGCAGCCTACGTGAGACAGGGGGATGGTACGAGCAGTACTTC
CASSLRETGGWYEQYF